This T cell receptor beta chain was captured in a study of cytomegalovirus exposure and HLA in healthy donors. Study-wide results and caveats: Indistinguishable V segments, including TRBV6-2 and TRBV6-3, were excluded. In a later analysis, common viral pathogens appeared linked to several of the most significant clusters. As a later analysis revealed, most CMV-associated TCR beta chains appeared HLA-restricted. Most TCR sequences were seen very rarely across donors, but some public TCRs occurred in many.

Concerning this clone: Its cognate antigen is unknown.

The V end lost 5 bases, the J end lost 8 bases, and 16 bases lay between the germline ends. There are 13 residues in the CDR3. The germline CDR1 and CDR2 sequences are SGHNT and YYREEE (reference sequence). PCR amplification relied on 60 Vbeta primers (plus 13 Jbeta primers). Clones were read by immunoSEQ multiplex PCR, and TCRdb kept only the in-frame ones, dropping some. Of 110,000 or so clones in the sample, just under 80% were seen once. V and J are TRBV5-4 and TRBJ1-2, with D maybe TRBD1 (6 bases). This sequence originates from a male donor in good health and CMV-seronegative. The sample taken for sequencing was PBMCs. DNA for the CDR3: TGTGCCAGCAGTTATTTCGGGGGGCGAGGCTACACCTTC. The encoded protein is CASSYFGGRGYTF.